These T cell receptor beta chains were read from a single sample in a study of Graves' ophthalmopathy and Graves' hyperthyroidism. TCRdb re-called the multiplex PCR reads with MiXCR, one entry per CDR3 protein. This sample has some 750,000 distinct CDR3 sequences, with 40% found just once. The sample comprised peripheral blood. These TCRs come from an adult man with Graves' ophthalmopathy. CDR3s include the opening cysteine and the closing phenylalanine or tryptophan. Fields, in order: clone size, J gene, D gene, V gene, CDR3 DNA, CDR3 protein. A D gene is named only where the DNA matches it firmly. Clone sizes are given selectively: once, few, many, or a class where the clone is expanded.

- | TRBJ1-2 | - | TRBV20-1 | - | CSASNWGAGNTF
few | TRBJ1-1 | - | TRBV6-1 | TGTGCCACCACAAAACCCCCAGGGGAGAACACTGAAGCTTTCTTT | CATTKPPGENTEAFF
- | TRBJ2-5 | - | TRBV7-9 | TGTGCCAGCAGCCAAGGGGGGGGGGTCAAAGAGACCCAGTACTTC | CASSQGGGVKETQYF
few | TRBJ1-1 | TRBD1 | TRBV20-1 | TGCAGTGCTCTGCGGACAGGGGTGAACACTGAAGCTTTCTTT | CSALRTGVNTEAFF
- | TRBJ1-1 | - | TRBV7-9 | TGTGCCAGCAGCTTTCCAGGGGTTAACACTGAAGCTTTCTTT | CASSFPGVNTEAFF
many | TRBJ2-7 | TRBD2 | TRBV29-1 | TGCAGCGGTCGATCTAGCGGGGACTACGAGCAGTACTTC | CSGRSSGDYEQYF
- | TRBJ2-2 | - | TRBV25-1 | TGTGCCATCAGAGGTGCCGGGGAGCTGTTTTTT | CAIRGAGELFF
many | TRBJ2-7 | TRBD1 | TRBV2 | TGTGCCAGCAGGGAGACAGGGGGCGAGCAGTACTTC | CASRETGGEQYF
many | TRBJ1-2 | TRBD1 | TRBV19 | TGTGCCAGCAATCGACAGGGATACTATGGCTACACCTTC | CASNRQGYYGYTF
- | TRBJ2-7 | TRBD1 | TRBV2 | TGTGCCAGCACCCCAGGGGGCCACGAGCAGTACTTC | CASTPGGHEQYF
few | TRBJ2-6 | - | TRBV10-3 | TGTGCCATCAGTGGGGGGGCGGGGGCCAACGTCCTGACTTTC | CAISGGAGANVLTF
many | TRBJ2-7 | - | TRBV10-1 | TGCGCCAGCAGTGAGGGTGGGGGACCCTACGAGCAGTACTTC | CASSEGGGPYEQYF
many | TRBJ2-7 | - | TRBV29-1 | TGCAGCGGCCGAAGGGGTGGGGACGAGCAGTACTTC | CSGRRGGDEQYF
- | TRBJ1-2 | - | TRBV15 | TGTGCCACCAGCAGTGTCCAGAGTGCTAACTATGGCTACACCTTC | CATSSVQSANYGYTF
few | TRBJ2-7 | TRBD1 | TRBV7-9 | TGTGCCACTGGGGCGACAGGGGGGGTCCGCGAGCAGTACTTC | CATGATGGVREQYF
few | TRBJ1-4 | - | TRBV29-1 | TGCAGCGTTACGAGACCGAGCCTTCCAGAGAAAGGGTTGTTGGTTGAAAAACTGTTTTTT | CSVTRPSLPEKGLLVEKLFF
- | TRBJ1-2 | - | TRBV29-1 | TGCAGTGCTAGGGGGGGCCGGGGCTATGGCTACACCTTC | CSARGGRGYGYTF
few | TRBJ1-5 | - | TRBV24-1 | TGTGCCAGCAGTTACGGGCCCGGAAGCTATCAGCCCCAGCATTTT | CASSYGPGSYQPQHF
many | TRBJ1-2 | - | TRBV7-2 | TGTGCCAGCAGCCCGGACACCGCGCGGTACACCTTC | CASSPDTARYTF
many | TRBJ2-5 | - | TRBV12-3/TRBV12-4 | TGTGCCAGCAGCGAGAACTCGGAGACCCAGTACTTC | CASSENSETQYF
- | TRBJ1-5 | - | TRBV6-6 | TGTGCCAGCAGTAGCGCTCCAGGGTTCCCTAGCAATCAGCCCCAGCATTTT | CASSSAPGFPSNQPQHF
- | TRBJ2-5 | TRBD2 | TRBV5-4 | TGTGCCAGCAGCTTCGGAGGAACTAGCGGGACCGGGGGGACCCAGTACTTC | CASSFGGTSGTGGTQYF
- | TRBJ2-2 | - | TRBV20-1 | TGCAGTGCTAGGGAGCCGAACACCAGGGAGCTGTTTTTT | CSAREPNTRELFF
- | TRBJ1-1 | - | TRBV10-3 | TGTGCCATCAGTGGTTTGGGGGTCACTGAAGCTTTCTTT | CAISGLGVTEAFF
- | TRBJ1-2 | TRBD1 | TRBV29-1 | TGCAGCGTTGATTCGGGAACAGGGGGCGACGGCTACACCTTC | CSVDSGTGGDGYTF
many | TRBJ1-6 | - | TRBV10-2 | TGCGCCAGCAGTGCGGGGGTCGAGCCAAGGAATTCACCCCTCCACTTT | CASSAGVEPRNSPLHF
few | TRBJ1-3 | - | TRBV7-8 | TGTGCCAGCAGCCCCCACGACAGTCGACACTCTGGAAACACCATATATTTT | CASSPHDSRHSGNTIYF
few | TRBJ1-1 | - | TRBV20-1 | TGCAGTGCTAGAGATCATATCGGGTGGCAGCGTGAAGCTTTCTTT | CSARDHIGWQREAFF
few | TRBJ2-2 | - | TRBV5-4 | TGTGCCAGCAGCTTGGCGGACAGGAACACCGGGGAGCTGTTTTTT | CASSLADRNTGELFF
many | TRBJ1-5 | - | TRBV7-9 | TGTGCCAGCAGCTTCGGGGGGGATAGGGGCCAGCCCCAGCATTTT | CASSFGGDRGQPQHF
- | TRBJ2-7 | TRBD1 | TRBV2 | TGTGCCAGCAGCCCATGGGACAGGGGAACGGGGGAGCAGTACTTC | CASSPWDRGTGEQYF
many | TRBJ2-6 | - | TRBV29-1 | TGCAGCGTTGAAGATCGGGGGACTGGGGCCAACGTCCTGACTTTC | CSVEDRGTGANVLTF
- | TRBJ1-6 | TRBD1 | TRBV2 | TGTGCCAGCAGCGCTCGAAATTTCTGGGGACAGGGGTCTTCACCCCTCCACTTT | CASSARNFWGQGSSPLHF
many | TRBJ1-2 | - | TRBV7-9 | TGTGCCAGCAGCTTATTTCATCGACAGAAGCTCTATGGCTACACCTTC | CASSLFHRQKLYGYTF
- | TRBJ1-5 | - | TRBV24-1 | TGTGCCACCAGTGGGACACCGAACACCGGGGATCAGCCCCAGCATTTT | CATSGTPNTGDQPQHF
- | TRBJ1-1 | - | TRBV2 | TGTGCCAGCAGTGGGGCTCGGGACACTGAAGCTTTCTTT | CASSGARDTEAFF
once | TRBJ2-7 | TRBD1 | TRBV29-1 | TGCAGCGTAGGACAGGACGAGCAGTACTTC | CSVGQDEQYF
- | TRBJ2-2 | TRBD2 | TRBV25-1 | TGTGCCAGCAGTGCTAGACAAGCGGGAATCGGGGAGCTGTTTTTT | CASSARQAGIGELFF
- | TRBJ1-6 | TRBD1 | TRBV12-3/TRBV12-4 | TGTGCCAGCAGCGACAGGGCCGGGAGGTCACCCCTCCACTTT | CASSDRAGRSPLHF
many | TRBJ1-1 | - | TRBV7-2 | TGTGCCAGCAGCTTATCTGGACCCAACACTGAAGCTTTCTTT | CASSLSGPNTEAFF
- | TRBJ2-2 | - | TRBV12-3/TRBV12-4 | TGTGCCAGCAGTTTCTGGGGGTTCGGGGAGCTGTTTTTT | CASSFWGFGELFF
- | TRBJ1-2 | TRBD1 | TRBV29-1 | TGCAGCTCCTCCCGACAGGGGAACTATGGCTACACCTTC | CSSSRQGNYGYTF
many | TRBJ1-2 | TRBD1 | TRBV19 | TGTGCCAGTGCTACAGGGGTTGGCTATGGCTACACCTTC | CASATGVGYGYTF
- | TRBJ1-5 | - | TRBV20-1 | TGCAGTGCTACTTCGGGGGGGTCTAGCAATCAGCCCCAGCATTTT | CSATSGGSSNQPQHF
few | TRBJ1-1 | TRBD1 | TRBV6-1 | TGTGCCAGCGTGCCTCGGACAGGACGTCCCACTGAAGCTTTCTTT | CASVPRTGRPTEAFF
few | TRBJ2-2 | TRBD1 | TRBV25-1 | TGTGCCAGCCAAGACAGGGCCGGGGAGCTGTTTTTT | CASQDRAGELFF
- | TRBJ1-2 | - | TRBV2 | TGTGCCAGCAGTTCTCAGGGAAGGACCTCATATGGCTACACCTTC | CASSSQGRTSYGYTF
- | TRBJ1-6 | TRBD1 | TRBV7-2 | TGTGCCAGCAGCTTCTCAGGGGGAAATTCACCCCTCCACTTT | CASSFSGGNSPLHF
- | TRBJ1-4 | - | TRBV2 | TGTGCCAGCAGTTGGACACGGGGGACTGAAAAACTGTTTTTT | CASSWTRGTEKLFF
few | TRBJ2-3 | - | TRBV25-1 | TGTGCCAGCAGTGATCCCGGACTACGCACAGATACGCAGTATTTT | CASSDPGLRTDTQYF
many | TRBJ1-1 | - | TRBV20-1 | TGCAGTGCTAGAGCTCAGGGGCTCACTGAAGCTTTCTTT | CSARAQGLTEAFF
- | TRBJ2-7 | TRBD1 | TRBV20-1 | TGCAGTGCTCGATACAGGGGGTTATACGAGCAGTACTTC | CSARYRGLYEQYF
- | TRBJ1-1 | TRBD1 | TRBV10-3 | TGTGCCATCACTAGGGGGCAAGAGAACACTGAAGCTTTCTTT | CAITRGQENTEAFF